These T cell receptor beta chains were read from a single sample in a study of T cells in Graves' hyperthyroidism and ophthalmopathy. TCRdb independently ran MiXCR on the multiplex PCR reads; one entry per CDR3 protein. The sample has 610,000 or so distinct CDR3 sequences; 35% to 55% are singletons. The sequencing input was peripheral blood or thyroid tissue (not recorded which). The receptor set was obtained from a woman in her late teens or twenties with Graves' hyperthyroidism. The CDR3 runs from the conserved cysteine through the conserved F or W. D genes are given only for firm matches. Some rows have no size entry. The others give once, few or many, or a class for an expanded clone.

>TRBV7-8|once|TRBD2|TRBJ2-7
CASSPTRTSGRPYEQYF
TGTGCCAGCAGCCCCACGAGGACTAGCGGGAGGCCCTACGAGCAGTACTTC
>TRBV29-1|NA|NA|TRBJ2-7
CSVRAVNYEQYF
TGCAGCGTTAGGGCAGTGAACTACGAGCAGTACTTC
>TRBV6-6|few|TRBD1|TRBJ1-1
CASSYWDRDTEAFF
TGTGCCAGCAGTTACTGGGACAGGGACACTGAAGCTTTCTTT
>TRBV7-6|NA|NA|TRBJ2-5
CASSLKGGGETQYF
TGTGCCAGCAGCTTAAAGGGAGGGGGAGAGACCCAGTACTTC
>TRBV6-5|many|TRBD1|TRBJ1-2
CASRPTGGELYGYTF
TGTGCCAGCAGACCTACAGGGGGCGAACTCTATGGCTACACCTTC
>TRBV29-1|NA|NA|TRBJ2-7
CSVEVPGTFYEQYF
TGCAGCGTTGAAGTCCCGGGAACTTTCTACGAGCAGTACTTC
>TRBV18|NA|NA|TRBJ1-5
CASSPVPGPETQHF
TGTGCCAGCTCACCGGTACCGGGCCCCGAGACCCAGCATTTT
>TRBV20-1|NA|NA|TRBJ1-1
CSARAPAATEAFF
TGCAGTGCTAGAGCCCCTGCGGCCACTGAAGCTTTCTTT
>TRBV29-1|NA|NA|TRBJ1-5
CSVETQNQPQHF
TGCAGCGTTGAAACGCAGAATCAGCCCCAGCATTTT
>TRBV7-2|many|NA|TRBJ1-1
CASSPYDKNTEAFF
TGTGCCAGCAGCCCTTACGACAAGAACACTGAAGCTTTCTTT
>TRBV7-2|many|TRBD1|TRBJ1-5
CASSSTGGGGQPQHF
TGTGCCAGCAGCTCAACAGGGGGCGGGGGTCAGCCCCAGCATTTT
>TRBV20-1|NA|TRBD1|TRBJ1-1
CSARDPNRGPEAFF
TGCAGTGCTAGAGACCCGAACAGGGGCCCTGAAGCTTTCTTT
>TRBV7-9|NA|NA|TRBJ2-7
CASSSDLDEQYF
TGTGCCAGCAGCTCGGACCTCGACGAGCAGTACTTC
>TRBV29-1|once|NA|TRBJ2-7
CSVERLGASYNEQYF
TGCAGCGTTGAGAGACTAGGGGCCTCCTACAATGAGCAGTACTTC
>TRBV11-2|NA|TRBD2|TRBJ2-7
CASGEGEQYF
TGTGCCAGCGGGGAGGGTGAGCAGTACTTC
>TRBV2|many|NA|TRBJ2-2
CASRILAVGELFF
TGTGCCAGCAGGATCCTAGCTGTCGGGGAGCTGTTTTTT
>TRBV29-1|many|TRBD1|TRBJ2-5
CSATGGWGHARETQYF
TGCAGCGCGACAGGGGGCTGGGGACACGCTCGAGAGACCCAGTACTTC
>TRBV5-1|NA|TRBD2|TRBJ2-7
CASSQTRREAYNEQYF
TGCGCCAGCAGCCAGACCCGGCGGGAGGCGTACAATGAGCAGTACTTC
>TRBV29-1|NA|NA|TRBJ1-2
CSVEDRYGNTF
TGCAGCGTTGAAGATAGATACGGAAACACCTTC
>TRBV7-9|NA|NA|TRBJ2-1
CASSPTFDEQFF
TGTGCCAGCAGTCCAACGTTTGATGAGCAGTTCTTC
>TRBV15|once|TRBD2|TRBJ2-7
CASSPLGLGLPYEQYF
TGTGCCAGCAGTCCCCTCGGACTAGGACTGCCCTACGAGCAGTACTTC
>TRBV12-3/TRBV12-4|many|NA|TRBJ2-5
CAISARGQETQYF
TGTGCCATTAGCGCCAGGGGTCAAGAGACCCAGTACTTC
>TRBV18|NA|NA|TRBJ1-1
CASSPRSPNTEAFF
TGTGCCAGCTCACCTAGATCACCGAACACTGAAGCTTTCTTT
>TRBV6-5|NA|TRBD2|TRBJ2-7
CASSLSLAGVHEEYF
TGTGCCAGCAGTTTATCTCTAGCGGGAGTCCACGAGGAGTACTTC
>TRBV24-1|NA|NA|TRBJ2-5
CATSDLRAAVRYF
TGTGCCACCAGTGATTTAAGGGCAGCCGTGAGGTACTTC
>TRBV10-3|NA|NA|TRBJ2-5
CAISDPGIKTQYF
TGTGCCATCAGCGATCCAGGGATAAAGACCCAGTACTTC
>TRBV5-1|many|NA|TRBJ2-2
CASSFGPTGELFF
TGCGCCAGCAGCTTTGGGCCCACCGGGGAGCTGTTTTTT
>TRBV6-1|many|TRBD1|TRBJ1-1
CASSDRGRRLGNTEAFF
TGTGCCAGCAGTGACAGGGGGCGACGTTTAGGGAACACTGAAGCTTTCTTT
>TRBV2|few|NA|TRBJ2-6
CASSRDRANVLTF
TGTGCCAGCAGCCGGGACAGGGCCAACGTCCTGACTTTC
>TRBV20-1|NA|TRBD1|TRBJ2-7
CSYSGQAREQYF
TGCAGTTACAGCGGACAGGCTCGCGAGCAGTACTTC
>TRBV3-1|many|NA|TRBJ2-7
CASSQNYEQYF
TGTGCCAGCAGCCAAAACTACGAGCAGTACTTC
>TRBV5-1|NA|TRBD2|TRBJ2-7
CASSRLAGGEQYF
TGCGCCAGCAGCAGATTAGCGGGAGGCGAGCAGTACTTC